Listed below are T cell receptor beta chains from one sample, sequenced in a study of blood T cells in healthy people across ages. From the 5' RACE reads, TCRdb called clonotypes with MiXCR, one entry per CDR3 protein. Of about 1 million distinct CDR3 sequences in the sample, approximately 26% were seen once. This sample was also put to use in a study of T cells of mothers and their children.

Sequencing input: blood. These TCRs come from a girl under 10 years old in good health. The CDR3 runs from the conserved cysteine through the conserved F or W. The D gene is left open where the match is weak. Not all rows give a size; the values are once, few, many and, for expanded clones, a class.

TRBJ2-5	TRBV6-1	NA	TRBD1	CASSEARGSPQETQYF	TGTGCCAGCAGTGAAGCCAGGGGGAGCCCTCAAGAGACCCAGTACTTC
TRBJ2-5	TRBV27	few	TRBD1	CASSATGSGETQYF	TGTGCCAGCAGTGCGACAGGGTCCGGAGAGACCCAGTACTTC
TRBJ1-2	TRBV14	few	TRBD1	CASSPRGQGGAYGYTF	TGTGCCAGCAGCCCTCGCGGACAGGGTGGGGCCTATGGCTACACCTTC
TRBJ1-2	TRBV7-2	few	NA	CASIIQGIDYGYTF	TGTGCCAGCATAATTCAGGGGATAGACTATGGCTACACCTTC
TRBJ2-1	TRBV7-9	once	TRBD1	CASSSVAGGNEQFF	TGTGCCAGCAGCTCGGTGGCAGGGGGCAATGAGCAGTTCTTC
TRBJ1-2	TRBV10-3	NA	NA	CAISESSNVGNPKRGGYTF	TGTGCCATCAGTGAGTCGTCGAATGTAGGGAACCCAAAGCGGGGAGGCTACACCTTC
TRBJ1-1	TRBV27	few	NA	CASSFFYENTEAFF	TGTGCCAGCAGTTTCTTTTACGAGAACACTGAAGCTTTCTTT
TRBJ2-5	TRBV12-3/TRBV12-4	NA	NA	CTSSLTGKETQYF	TGTACCAGCAGTTTAACAGGGAAAGAGACCCAGTACTTC
TRBJ2-7	TRBV7-2	NA	TRBD2	CASTSSGGPYEQYF	TGTGCCAGCACCTCTAGCGGGGGACCCTACGAGCAGTACTTC
TRBJ1-5	TRBV24-1	NA	NA	CATSEDSFQPQHF	TGTGCCACCAGTGAGGACAGCTTCCAGCCCCAGCATTTT
TRBJ2-1	TRBV9	few	NA	CASSPRLDPRNEQFF	TGTGCCAGCAGCCCTCGACTAGACCCACGTAATGAGCAGTTCTTC
TRBJ1-2	TRBV10-3	few	NA	CAIKTEMGGSRDGYTF	TGTGCCATCAAGACTGAAATGGGAGGCAGTCGAGATGGCTACACCTTC
TRBJ2-2	TRBV4-3	NA	NA	CASSPHGSLLSGELFF	TGCGCCAGCAGCCCCCATGGCAGTCTTCTCTCCGGGGAGCTGTTTTTT
TRBJ1-1	TRBV12-3/TRBV12-4	NA	NA	CASSPSGVDTEAFF	TGTGCCAGCAGTCCAAGCGGGGTAGACACTGAAGCTTTCTTT
TRBJ2-1	TRBV6-2/TRBV6-3	NA	TRBD2	CASSHPIAGAYNEQFF	TGTGCCAGCAGCCATCCGATAGCGGGGGCCTACAATGAGCAGTTCTTC
TRBJ2-7	TRBV2	NA	NA	CASRTTNPYEQYF	TGTGCCAGCAGGACGACTAACCCATACGAGCAGTACTTC
TRBJ1-1	TRBV7-9	NA	NA	CASSLVPDTEAFF	TGTGCCAGCAGCTTAGTACCGGACACTGAAGCTTTCTTT
TRBJ2-1	TRBV20-1	NA	NA	CSARALADFSYNEQFF	TGCAGTGCTAGAGCTTTAGCGGACTTCAGCTACAATGAGCAGTTCTTC
TRBJ1-4	TRBV3-1	NA	NA	CASSQEEGGKLFF	TGTGCCAGCAGCCAAGAAGAGGGCGGAAAACTGTTTTTT
TRBJ1-1	TRBV2	NA	NA	CASSEARGLEAFF	TGTGCCAGCAGTGAAGCCCGCGGACTTGAAGCTTTCTTT
TRBJ2-7	TRBV7-8	few	NA	CASSLAGVNPYEQYF	TGTGCCAGCAGCTTAGCGGGGGTTAATCCCTACGAGCAGTACTTC
TRBJ2-7	TRBV20-1	NA	TRBD2	CSARGLAGGLAQYF	TGCAGTGCTAGAGGGTTAGCGGGAGGGCTAGCGCAGTACTTC
TRBJ2-6	TRBV29-1	NA	NA	CSVFGAGLGANVLTF	TGCAGCGTTTTTGGGGCGGGACTTGGGGCCAACGTCCTGACTTTC
TRBJ2-4	TRBV29-1	NA	TRBD2	CSALTSDQNIQYF	TGCAGCGCCCTAACTAGCGACCAAAACATTCAGTACTTC
TRBJ2-2	TRBV4-2	NA	TRBD1	CAGRQGTHTGELFF	TGTGCCGGTCGACAGGGAACCCACACCGGGGAGCTGTTTTTT